Shown below are 14 T cell receptor beta chains from a single sample sequenced in a study of beta chain features in type 1 diabetes. Study-level findings and limits: Moderate yet significant TCRB CDR3 shortening was seen in Type 1 diabetes patients in all four CD4+ subsets.

Since all of the isolated RNA was reverse transcribed, expressed TCRB transcripts were what got sequenced. Using immunoSEQ multiplex PCR, the repertoire was profiled, and TCRdb retains in-frame clones only, with some absent. The sample holds under 20,000 clones, about 70% seen once. The antigens of these receptors remain unknown. Sequencing used stem cell memory CD4+ T cells from blood. Receptors originate from a man aged 25-45 years with type 1 diabetes.

This clone showed up just a few times. The rearrangement uses TRBV4-3 and TRBJ2-2; 14 bases are a match to TRBD2. The length of the CDR3 is 20 residues. CDR1 is LGHNA and CDR2 is YSLEER in the germline V gene. Trimming at V came to 0 bases and at J to 3 bases, leaving 9 bases not matched to a gene. In nucleotides, the CDR3 is TGCGCCAGCAGCCAAGATCTATACGGACTAGCGGGGGGATACACCGGGGAGCTGTTTTTT. It codes for CASSQDLYGLAGGYTGELFF.

J is TRBJ2-3 and V is TRBV5-1; TRBD1 is a possible D gene (5 bases). With 3 bases removed from V and 3 bases from J, the gap between germline ends came to 17 bases. The V gene's germline CDR1 is SGHRS and CDR2 YFSETQ. The CDR3 spans 16 residues. The CDR3 region has the DNA TGCGCCAGCAGCTCCTCCAGGGCCCTATCAACAGATACGCAGTATTTT. This codes for CASSSSRALSTDTQYF.

This chain uses TRBV10-3 with TRBJ2-7, with TRBD2 matching 13 bases. Germline-derived CDR1 and CDR2 are ENHRY and SYGVKD. The CDR3 covers 16 residues. V was clipped by 4 bases and J by 4 bases; unmatched bases: 7. The DNA for the CDR3 is TGTGCCATCAGTGGTACTAGCGGGGGGGATAGATACGAGCAGTACTTC. Translated: CAISGTSGGDRYEQYF.

The rearrangement links TRBV5-1 to TRBJ2-7; unclear D gene. CDR1 and CDR2 (germline): SGHRS, YFSETQ. The CDR3 is 11 amino acids. Trimming cost V 3 bases and J 5 bases, with 6 bases left between them. The DNA for the CDR3 is TGCGCCAGCAGCTCCCCGGACGAGCAGTACTTC. Encoded protein: CASSSPDEQYF.

This clone was found a few times. The rearrangement joins TRBV5-1 to TRBJ1-6; no firm D call. The CDR3 is 15 amino acids. Looked up from germline, CDR1 is SGHRS and CDR2 is YFSETQ. The V and J ends lost 0 bases and 3 bases respectively, with 7 bases between them. In DNA, the CDR3 is TGCGCCAGCAGCTTGGAGGAGGGCTATAATTCACCCCTCCACTTT. Translated: CASSLEEGYNSPLHF.

The rearrangement uses TRBV11-3 and TRBJ2-5, with TRBD1 as a possible D gene (5 bases). V dropped 5 bases and J dropped 2 bases, with 9 bases sitting between them. Germline-derived CDR1 and CDR2 are SGHNT and YENEEA. The CDR3 extends over 13 amino acids. CDR3 in amino acids: CASSRQLQETQYF. CDR3 nucleotides: TGTGCCAGCAGCCGACAGCTTCAAGAGACCCAGTACTTC.

The chain uses TRBV14 and TRBJ2-3; TRBD1 agrees at 7 bases. Germline V CDR1 and CDR2: SGHDN, FVKESK. V shed 3 bases and J 3 bases; nucleotides not matched to a gene: 9. CDR3 length: 16 amino acids. DNA for the CDR3: TGTGCCAGCAGCCACTGGACAGGAGCACCGACAGATACGCAGTATTTT. Translation gives CASSHWTGAPTDTQYF.

The chain joins TRBV5-1 to TRBJ2-5, with 7 bases identical to TRBD1. The germline gives CDR1 SGHRS, CDR2 YFSETQ. With V trimmed by 6 bases and J by 5 bases, 7 bases remained unmatched. This CDR3 contains 13 residues. The CDR3, as DNA: TGCGCCAGCACCTGGGGACAGTTGGAGACCCAGTACTTC. This translates into CASTWGQLETQYF.

This clone has just one count. The genes are TRBV5-1 and TRBJ1-2; no clear D gene. V was clipped by 2 bases and J by 5 bases, with 13 bases between them. Germline V gives CDR1 SGHRS, CDR2 YFSETQ. There are 14 residues in the CDR3. The DNA for the CDR3 is TGCGCCAGCAGCTTTGGAATGGTGGAGTATGGCTACACCTTC. It yields the protein CASSFGMVEYGYTF.

V is TRBV7-8 and J is TRBJ2-7; a weak D match, TRBD1 (8 bases). Germline V gene data show CDR1 as SGHVS and CDR2 as FQNEAQ. This CDR3 spans 20 amino acids. Trimming pared 1 base from V and 7 bases from J, leaving 32 bases between. This CDR3 is CASSLGIRDRWKGGPREQYF. CDR3 DNA: TGTGCCAGCAGCTTAGGGATCCGGGACAGGTGGAAGGGGGGGCCGAGAGAGCAGTACTTC.

This clone turned up a few times. This chain joins TRBV5-1 and TRBJ1-3; no firm D call. The V end lost 0 bases, the J end lost 0 bases, and 4 bases lay between the germline ends. The V gene's germline CDR1 is SGHRS and CDR2 YFSETQ. This CDR3 is 14 amino acids long. The CDR3, as DNA: TGCGCCAGCAGCTTGGACTCCTCTGGAAACACCATATATTTT. This codes for CASSLDSSGNTIYF.

The chain joins TRBV21-1 to TRBJ2-1; the D call of TRBD2 is as the table states it, not checked on the DNA. TRBV21-1 is annotated as a pseudogene. The CDR3 has 14 amino acids. The DNA of the CDR3 is TGTGCCAGCCCAGGGGCTAGCGGGGACAATGAGCAGTTCTTC. Encoded protein: CASPGASGDNEQFF.

In DNA, the CDR3 is TGTGCCAGCACGCGACAGGACAATCAGCCCCAGCATTTT. Amino acid sequence: CASTRQDNQPQHF. The V gene is TRBV6-6, the J gene TRBJ1-5, with D tentatively TRBD1 (6 bases). CDR1 and CDR2 from the germline V gene are MNHNY and SVGAGI (reference sequence). The CDR3 covers 13 residues. V gave up 7 bases and J gave up 3 bases, with 10 bases separating them.

The rearrangement links TRBV19 to TRBJ1-2; the match to TRBD1 covers 7 bases. The CDR3 contains 14 residues. CDR1 and CDR2 (germline): LNHDA, SQIVND (reference sequence). Trimming removed 7 bases from V and 3 bases from J; junction bases left unmatched: 8. CDR3 protein: CASIDRAGDYGYTF. In DNA, the CDR3 is TGTGCCAGTATCGACAGGGCCGGGGACTATGGCTACACCTTC.